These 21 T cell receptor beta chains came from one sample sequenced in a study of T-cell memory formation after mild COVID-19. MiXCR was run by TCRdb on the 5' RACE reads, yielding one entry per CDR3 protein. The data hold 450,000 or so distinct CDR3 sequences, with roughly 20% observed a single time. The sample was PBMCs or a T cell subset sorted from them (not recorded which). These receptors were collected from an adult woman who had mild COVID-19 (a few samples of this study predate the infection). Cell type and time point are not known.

Here the CDR3 DNA reads TGTGCCAGCAGTGACAGGGGGTCCGCGAATGGCTACACCTTC. Residues: CASSDRGSANGYTF. The chain is built from TRBV2 and TRBJ1-2, with 7 bases aligning to TRBD1. Germline CDR1 and CDR2: SNHLY and FYNNEI. The CDR3 consists of 14 residues. Unmatched junction bases numbered 7, after V lost 3 bases and J lost 6 bases. Full variable domain (missing parts from reference TRBV2 and TRBJ1-2): EPEVTQTPSHQVTQMGQEVILRCVPISNHLYFYWYRQILGQKVEFLVSFYNNEISEKSEIFDDQFSVERPDGSNFTLKIRSTKLEDSAMYFCASSDRGSANGYTFGSGTRLTVV.

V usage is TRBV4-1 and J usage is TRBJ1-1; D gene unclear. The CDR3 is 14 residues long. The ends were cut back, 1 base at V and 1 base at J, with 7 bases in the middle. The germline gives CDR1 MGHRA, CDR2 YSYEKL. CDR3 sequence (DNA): TGCGCCAGCAGCCAAGGATGGACGAACACTGAAGCTTTCTTT. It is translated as CASSQGWTNTEAFF.

The CDR3 is CASSPPGLAGFTDTQYF. The CDR3 region has the DNA TGTGCCAGCAGCCCCCCCGGACTAGCGGGTTTTACAGATACGCAGTATTTT. The gene calls are TRBV5-4 and TRBJ2-3, with 11 bases aligning to TRBD2. The germline CDR1 and CDR2 sequences are SGHNT and YYREEE (reference sequence). V lost 4 bases to trimming and J lost 3 bases; unmatched junction nucleotides: 10. The CDR3 runs to 17 residues.

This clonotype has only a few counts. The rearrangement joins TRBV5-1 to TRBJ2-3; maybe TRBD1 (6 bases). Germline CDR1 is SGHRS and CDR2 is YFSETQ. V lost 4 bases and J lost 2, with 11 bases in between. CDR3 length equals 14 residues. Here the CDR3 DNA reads TGCGCCAGCAGCCCAGGGGCGCTCACAGATACGCAGTATTTT. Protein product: CASSPGALTDTQYF.

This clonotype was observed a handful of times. The CDR3 protein is CASSLAGLKDTQYF. CDR3 DNA sequence: TGTGCCAGCAGCTTAGCAGGGCTCAAGGATACGCAGTATTTT. The gene calls are TRBV13 and TRBJ2-3, with D possibly being TRBD1 (5 bases). V gave up 1 base and J gave up 6 bases, with 11 bases separating them. This CDR3 is built from 14 residues. Per germline, CDR1 PRHDT and CDR2 FYEKMQ (reference sequence).

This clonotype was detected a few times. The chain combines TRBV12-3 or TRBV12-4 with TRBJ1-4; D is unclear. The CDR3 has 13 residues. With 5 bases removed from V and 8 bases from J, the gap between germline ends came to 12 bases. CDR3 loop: CASSIYRGEKLFF. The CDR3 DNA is TGTGCCAGCAGTATATACAGAGGAGAAAAACTGTTTTTT.

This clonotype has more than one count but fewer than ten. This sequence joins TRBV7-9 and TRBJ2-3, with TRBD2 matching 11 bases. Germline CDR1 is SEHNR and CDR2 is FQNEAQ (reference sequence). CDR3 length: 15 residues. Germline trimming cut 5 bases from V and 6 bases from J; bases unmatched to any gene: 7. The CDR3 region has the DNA TGTGCCAGCAGCGTTAGCGGGAGGGATAGGGATACGCAGTATTTT. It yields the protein CASSVSGRDRDTQYF.

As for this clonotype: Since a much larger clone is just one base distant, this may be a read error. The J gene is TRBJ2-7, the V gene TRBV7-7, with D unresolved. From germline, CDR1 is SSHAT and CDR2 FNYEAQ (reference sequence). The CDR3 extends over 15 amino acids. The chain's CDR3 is CASSLAPDGSYKQYF. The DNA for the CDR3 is TGTGCTAGCAGCTTAGCCCCGGACGGATCCTACAAGCAGTACTTC.

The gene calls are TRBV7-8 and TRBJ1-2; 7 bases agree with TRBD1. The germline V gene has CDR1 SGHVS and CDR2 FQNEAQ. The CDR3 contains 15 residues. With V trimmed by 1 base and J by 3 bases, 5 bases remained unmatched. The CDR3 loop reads CASSLDDRVYYGYTF. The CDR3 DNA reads TGTGCCAGCAGCTTAGATGACAGGGTATACTATGGCTACACCTTC.

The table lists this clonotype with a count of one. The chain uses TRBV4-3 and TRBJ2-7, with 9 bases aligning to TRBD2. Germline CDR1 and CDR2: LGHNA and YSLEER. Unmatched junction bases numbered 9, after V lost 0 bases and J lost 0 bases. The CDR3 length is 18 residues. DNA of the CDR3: TGCGCCAGCAGCCAAGATTCTTGGCGGGAGGGAAGCTCCTACGAGCAGTACTTC. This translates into CASSQDSWREGSSYEQYF.

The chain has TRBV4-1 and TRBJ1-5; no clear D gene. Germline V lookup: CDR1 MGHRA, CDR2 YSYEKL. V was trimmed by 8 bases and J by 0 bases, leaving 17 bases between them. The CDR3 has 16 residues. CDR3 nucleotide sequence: TGCGCCAGCGGGTTAATGGGTGAGGATAGCAATCAGCCCCAGCATTTT. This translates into CASGLMGEDSNQPQHF.

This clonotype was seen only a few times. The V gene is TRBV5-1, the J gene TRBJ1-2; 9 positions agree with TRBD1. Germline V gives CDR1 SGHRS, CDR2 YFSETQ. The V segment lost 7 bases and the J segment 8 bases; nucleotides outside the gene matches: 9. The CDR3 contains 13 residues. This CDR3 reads CASGQGMYSGYTF. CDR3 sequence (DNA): TGCGCCAGCGGACAGGGGATGTACTCGGGCTACACCTTC.

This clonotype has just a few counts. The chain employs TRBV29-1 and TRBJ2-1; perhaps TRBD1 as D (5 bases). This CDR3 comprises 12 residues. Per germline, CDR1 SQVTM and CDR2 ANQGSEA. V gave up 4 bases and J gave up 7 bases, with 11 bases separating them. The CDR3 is CSVVQGVNEQFF. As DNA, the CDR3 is TGCAGCGTTGTGCAGGGTGTAAATGAGCAGTTCTTC.

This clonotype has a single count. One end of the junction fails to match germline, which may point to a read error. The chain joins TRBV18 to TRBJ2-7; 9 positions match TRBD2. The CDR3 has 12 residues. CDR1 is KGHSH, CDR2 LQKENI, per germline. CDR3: CASSPAGGPLNF. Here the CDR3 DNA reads TGTGCCAGCTCACCCGCGGGGGGGCCTCTGAACTTC.

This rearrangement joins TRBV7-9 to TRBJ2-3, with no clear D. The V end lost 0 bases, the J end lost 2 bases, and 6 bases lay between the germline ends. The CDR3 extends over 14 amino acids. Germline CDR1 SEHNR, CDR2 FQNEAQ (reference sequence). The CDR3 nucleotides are TGTGCCAGCAGCTTAGCGTTGTCCACAGATACGCAGTATTTT. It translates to CASSLALSTDTQYF. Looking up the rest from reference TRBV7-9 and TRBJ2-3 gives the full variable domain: DTGVSQNPRHKITKRGQNVTFRCDPISEHNRLYWYRQTLGQGPEFLTYFQNEAQLEKSRLLSDRFSAERPKGSFSTLEIQRTEQGDSAMYLCASSLALSTDTQYFGPGTRLTVL.

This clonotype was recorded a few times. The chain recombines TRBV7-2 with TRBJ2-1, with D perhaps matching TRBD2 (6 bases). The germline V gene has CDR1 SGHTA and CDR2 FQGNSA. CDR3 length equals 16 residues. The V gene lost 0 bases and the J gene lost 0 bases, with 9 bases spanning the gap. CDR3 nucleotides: TGTGCCAGCAGCTTAGCGGGAGGCTTCTCCTACAATGAGCAGTTCTTC. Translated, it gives CASSLAGGFSYNEQFF.

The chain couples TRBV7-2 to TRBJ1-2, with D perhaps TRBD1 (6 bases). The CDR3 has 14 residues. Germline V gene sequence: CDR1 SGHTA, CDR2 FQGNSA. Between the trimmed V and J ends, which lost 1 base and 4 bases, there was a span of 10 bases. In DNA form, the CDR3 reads TGTGCCAGCAGCTTAGAGCAGGGGACCTATGGCTACACCTTC. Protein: CASSLEQGTYGYTF.

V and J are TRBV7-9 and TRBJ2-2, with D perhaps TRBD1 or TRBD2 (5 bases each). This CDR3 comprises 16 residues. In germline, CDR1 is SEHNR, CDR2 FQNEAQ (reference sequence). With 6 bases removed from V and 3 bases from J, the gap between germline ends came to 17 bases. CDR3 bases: TGTGCCAGCAGGTATCCGGGACCTGGAGACACCGGGGAGCTGTTTTTT. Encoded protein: CASRYPGPGDTGELFF.

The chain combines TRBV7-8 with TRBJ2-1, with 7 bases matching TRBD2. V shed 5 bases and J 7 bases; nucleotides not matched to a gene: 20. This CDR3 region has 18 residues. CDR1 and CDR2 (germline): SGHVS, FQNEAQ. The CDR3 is CASSPPWGGGPSSNEQFF. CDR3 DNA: TGTGCCAGCAGCCCACCCTGGGGGGGAGGCCCCTCGTCTAATGAGCAGTTCTTC.

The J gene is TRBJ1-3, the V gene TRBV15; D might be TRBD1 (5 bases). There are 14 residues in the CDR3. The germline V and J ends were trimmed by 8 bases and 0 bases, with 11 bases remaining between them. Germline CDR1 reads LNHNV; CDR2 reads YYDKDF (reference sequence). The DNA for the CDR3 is TGTGCCACCCAACAGGACTACTCTGGAAACACCATATATTTT. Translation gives CATQQDYSGNTIYF.

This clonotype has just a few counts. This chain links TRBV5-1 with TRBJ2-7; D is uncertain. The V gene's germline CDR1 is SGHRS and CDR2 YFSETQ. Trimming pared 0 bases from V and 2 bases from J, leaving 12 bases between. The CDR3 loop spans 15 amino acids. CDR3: CASSLENGPPYEQYF. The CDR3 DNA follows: TGCGCCAGCAGCTTGGAGAACGGACCGCCCTACGAGCAGTACTTC. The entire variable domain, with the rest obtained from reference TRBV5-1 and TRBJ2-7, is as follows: KAGVTQTPRYLIKTRGQQVTLSCSPISGHRSVSWYQQTPGQGLQFLFEYFSETQRNKGNFPGRFSGRQFSNSRSEMNVSTLELGDSALYLCASSLENGPPYEQYFGPGTRLTVT.